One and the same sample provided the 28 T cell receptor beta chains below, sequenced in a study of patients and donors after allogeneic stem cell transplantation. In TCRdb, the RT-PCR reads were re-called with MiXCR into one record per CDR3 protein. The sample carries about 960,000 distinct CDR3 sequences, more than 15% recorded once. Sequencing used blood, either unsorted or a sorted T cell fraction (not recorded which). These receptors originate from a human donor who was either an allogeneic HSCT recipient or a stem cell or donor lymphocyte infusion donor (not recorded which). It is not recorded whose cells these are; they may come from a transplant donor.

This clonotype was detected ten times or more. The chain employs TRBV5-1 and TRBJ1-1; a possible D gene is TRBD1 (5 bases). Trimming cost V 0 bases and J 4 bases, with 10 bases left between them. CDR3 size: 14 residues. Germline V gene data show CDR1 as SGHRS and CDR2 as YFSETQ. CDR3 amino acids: CASSLDSGVTEAFF. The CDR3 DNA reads TGCGCCAGCAGCTTGGATTCGGGGGTCACTGAAGCTTTCTTT.

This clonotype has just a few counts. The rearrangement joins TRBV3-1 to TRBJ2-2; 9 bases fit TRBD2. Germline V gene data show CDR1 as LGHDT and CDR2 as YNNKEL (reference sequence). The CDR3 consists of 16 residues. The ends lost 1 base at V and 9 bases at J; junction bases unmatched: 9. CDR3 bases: TGTGCCAGCAGCCAAGTAACGCGGGAGGGTTACCGGGAGCTGTTTTTT. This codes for CASSQVTREGYRELFF.

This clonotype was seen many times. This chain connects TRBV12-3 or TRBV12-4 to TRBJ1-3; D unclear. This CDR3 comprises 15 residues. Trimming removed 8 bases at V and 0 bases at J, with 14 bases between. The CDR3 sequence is CASALEAYSGNTIYF. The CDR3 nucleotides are TGTGCCAGCGCATTGGAGGCTTACTCTGGAAACACCATATATTTT.

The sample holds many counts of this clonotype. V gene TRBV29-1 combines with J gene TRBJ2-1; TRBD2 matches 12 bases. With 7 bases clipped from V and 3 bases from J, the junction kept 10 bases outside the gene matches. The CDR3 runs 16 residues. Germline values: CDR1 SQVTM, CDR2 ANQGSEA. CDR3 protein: CSAAPTSGGHYNEQFF. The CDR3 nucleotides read TGCAGCGCTGCCCCGACTAGCGGGGGCCACTACAATGAGCAGTTCTTC.

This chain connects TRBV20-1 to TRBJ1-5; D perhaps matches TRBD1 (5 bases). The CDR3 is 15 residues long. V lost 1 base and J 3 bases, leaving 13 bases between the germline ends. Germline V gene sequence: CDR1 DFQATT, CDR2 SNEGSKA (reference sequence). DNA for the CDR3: TGCAGTGCTAGAGGCGATGGGGGGAACAATCAGCCCCAGCATTTT. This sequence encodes CSARGDGGNNQPQHF.

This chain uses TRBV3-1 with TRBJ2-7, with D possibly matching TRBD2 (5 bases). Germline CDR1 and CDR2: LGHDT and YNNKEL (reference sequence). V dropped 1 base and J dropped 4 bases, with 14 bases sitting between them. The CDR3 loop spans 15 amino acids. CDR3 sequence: CASSQVEGVGYEQYF. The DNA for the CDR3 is TGTGCCAGCAGCCAAGTTGAGGGAGTGGGATACGAGCAGTACTTC.

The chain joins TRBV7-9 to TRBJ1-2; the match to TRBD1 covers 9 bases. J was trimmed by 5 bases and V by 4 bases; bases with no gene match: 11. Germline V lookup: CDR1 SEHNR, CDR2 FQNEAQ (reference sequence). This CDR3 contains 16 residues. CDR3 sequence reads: CASSSETGGDLYGYTF. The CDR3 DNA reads TGTGCCAGCAGCTCCGAGACAGGGGGGGACTTGTATGGCTACACCTTC.

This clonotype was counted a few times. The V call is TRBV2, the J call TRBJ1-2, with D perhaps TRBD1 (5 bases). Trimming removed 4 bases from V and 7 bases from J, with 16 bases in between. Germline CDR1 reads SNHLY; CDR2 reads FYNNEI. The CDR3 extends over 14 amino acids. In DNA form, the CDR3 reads TGTGCCAGCAGTGGAGGGTCAGGGCCACTTGGCTACACCTTC. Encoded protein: CASSGGSGPLGYTF.

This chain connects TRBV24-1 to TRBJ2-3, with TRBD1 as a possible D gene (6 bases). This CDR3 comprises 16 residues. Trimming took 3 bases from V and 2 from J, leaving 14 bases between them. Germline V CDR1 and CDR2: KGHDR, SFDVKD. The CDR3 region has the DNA TGTGCCACCAGTGATCGGAAACAGGGACCCACAGATACGCAGTATTTT. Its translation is CATSDRKQGPTDTQYF.

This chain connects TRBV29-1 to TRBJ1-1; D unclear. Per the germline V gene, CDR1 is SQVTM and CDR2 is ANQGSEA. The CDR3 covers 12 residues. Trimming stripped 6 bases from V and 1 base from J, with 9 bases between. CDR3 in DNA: TGCAGCGTCGACGATAGGAACACTGAAGCTTTCTTT. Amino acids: CSVDDRNTEAFF.

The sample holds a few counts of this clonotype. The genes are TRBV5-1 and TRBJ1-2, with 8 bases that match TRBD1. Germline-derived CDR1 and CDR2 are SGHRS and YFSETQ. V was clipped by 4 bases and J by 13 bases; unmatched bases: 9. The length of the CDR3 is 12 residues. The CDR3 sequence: CASSAGQGLGTF. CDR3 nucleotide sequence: TGCGCCAGCAGCGCCGGACAGGGTTTGGGCACCTTC. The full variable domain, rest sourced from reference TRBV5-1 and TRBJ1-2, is KAGVTQTPRYLIKTRGQQVTLSCSPISGHRSVSWYQQTPGQGLQFLFEYFSETQRNKGNFPGRFSGRQFSNSRSEMNVSTLELGDSALYLCASSAGQGLGTFGSGTRLTVV.

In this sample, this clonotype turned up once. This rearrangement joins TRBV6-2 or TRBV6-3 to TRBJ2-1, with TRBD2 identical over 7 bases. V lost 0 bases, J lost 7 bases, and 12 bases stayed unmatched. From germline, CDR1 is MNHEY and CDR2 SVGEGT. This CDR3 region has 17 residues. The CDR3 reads CASSYSRGAGVGNEQFF. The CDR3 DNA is TGTGCCAGCAGTTACTCGAGAGGGGCGGGAGTAGGAAATGAGCAGTTCTTC.

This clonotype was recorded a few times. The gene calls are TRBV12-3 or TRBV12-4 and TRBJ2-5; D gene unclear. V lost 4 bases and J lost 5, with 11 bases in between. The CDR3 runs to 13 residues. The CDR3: CASSYRMQETQYF. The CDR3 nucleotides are TGTGCCAGCAGTTACCGGATGCAGGAGACCCAGTACTTC.

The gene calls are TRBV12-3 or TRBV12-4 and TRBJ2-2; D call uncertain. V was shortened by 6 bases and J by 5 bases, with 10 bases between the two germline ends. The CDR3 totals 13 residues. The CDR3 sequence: CASRGAGTGELFF. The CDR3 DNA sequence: TGTGCCAGCAGGGGCGCCGGGACCGGGGAGCTGTTTTTT.

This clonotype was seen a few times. The CDR3 DNA reads TGTGCCAGCAGCGTAGTGGGGGCGCATGGCTACACCTTC. Its translation: CASSVVGAHGYTF. This chain joins TRBV9 and TRBJ1-2, with D maybe TRBD1 (6 bases). The CDR3 extends over 13 amino acids. Per germline, CDR1 SGDLS and CDR2 YYNGEE. Deletions cut 0 bases from V and 6 bases from J, with 9 bases between.

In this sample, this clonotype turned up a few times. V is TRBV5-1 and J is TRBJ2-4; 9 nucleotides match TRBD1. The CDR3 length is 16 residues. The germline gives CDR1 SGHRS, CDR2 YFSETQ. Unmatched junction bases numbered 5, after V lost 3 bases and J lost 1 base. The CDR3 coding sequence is TGCGCCAGCAGCTGGGACAGGGCAGTGGCCAAAAACATTCAGTACTTC. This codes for CASSWDRAVAKNIQYF.

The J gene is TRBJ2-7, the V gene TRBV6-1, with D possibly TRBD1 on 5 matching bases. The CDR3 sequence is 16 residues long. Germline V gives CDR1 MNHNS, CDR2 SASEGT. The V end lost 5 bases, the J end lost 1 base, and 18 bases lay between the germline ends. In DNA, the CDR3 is TGTGCCAGCAGTACCCGTGACAGAGCCTTTTCCTACGAGCAGTACTTC. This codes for CASSTRDRAFSYEQYF.

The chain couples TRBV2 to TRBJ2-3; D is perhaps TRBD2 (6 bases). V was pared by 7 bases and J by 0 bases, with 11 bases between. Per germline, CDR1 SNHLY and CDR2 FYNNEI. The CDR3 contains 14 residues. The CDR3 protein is CASIQEGSTDTQYF. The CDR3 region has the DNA TGTGCCAGCATTCAGGAGGGGAGCACAGATACGCAGTATTTT.

CDR3 sequence reads: CASTPPQGQNTEAFF. The CDR3 DNA reads as TGTGCCAGCACTCCCCCACAGGGACAGAACACTGAAGCTTTCTTT. The chain recombines TRBV6-1 with TRBJ1-1; a possible D gene is TRBD1 (6 bases). This CDR3 is built from 15 residues. CDR1 is MNHNS and CDR2 is SASEGT in the germline V gene. V gave up 7 bases and J gave up 1 base, with 16 bases separating them.

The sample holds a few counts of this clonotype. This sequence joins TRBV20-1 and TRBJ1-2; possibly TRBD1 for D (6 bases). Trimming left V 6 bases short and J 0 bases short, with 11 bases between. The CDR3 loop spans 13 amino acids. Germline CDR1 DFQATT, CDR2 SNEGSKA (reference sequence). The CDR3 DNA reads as TGCAGTGCCGACGGGACAACTAACTATGGCTACACCTTC. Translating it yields CSADGTTNYGYTF.

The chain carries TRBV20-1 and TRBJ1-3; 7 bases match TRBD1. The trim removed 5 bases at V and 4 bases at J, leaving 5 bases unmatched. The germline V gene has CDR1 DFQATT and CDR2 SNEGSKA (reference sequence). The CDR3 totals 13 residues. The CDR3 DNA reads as TGCAGTGCTCCCCCGGACAGGGGAAACACCATATATTTT. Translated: CSAPPDRGNTIYF.

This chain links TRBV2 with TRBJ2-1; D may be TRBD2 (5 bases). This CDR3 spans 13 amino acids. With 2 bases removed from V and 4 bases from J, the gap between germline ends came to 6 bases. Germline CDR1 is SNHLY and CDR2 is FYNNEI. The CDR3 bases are TGTGCCAGCAGTGAACTAGCTTACAATGAGCAGTTCTTC. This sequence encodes CASSELAYNEQFF.

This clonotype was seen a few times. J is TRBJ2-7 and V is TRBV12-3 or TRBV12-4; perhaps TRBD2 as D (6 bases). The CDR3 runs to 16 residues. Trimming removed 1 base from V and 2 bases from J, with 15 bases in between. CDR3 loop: CASSLGSGTLTYEQYF. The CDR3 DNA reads TGTGCCAGCAGTTTAGGGTCCGGGACTCTTACCTACGAGCAGTACTTC.

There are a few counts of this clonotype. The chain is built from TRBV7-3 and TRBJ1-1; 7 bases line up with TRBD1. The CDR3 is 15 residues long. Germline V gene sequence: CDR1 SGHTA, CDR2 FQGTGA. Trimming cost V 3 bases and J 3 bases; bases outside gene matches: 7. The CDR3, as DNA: TGTGCCAGCAGCTTGAGTCCAACAGGGGACACTGAAGCTTTCTTT. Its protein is CASSLSPTGDTEAFF.

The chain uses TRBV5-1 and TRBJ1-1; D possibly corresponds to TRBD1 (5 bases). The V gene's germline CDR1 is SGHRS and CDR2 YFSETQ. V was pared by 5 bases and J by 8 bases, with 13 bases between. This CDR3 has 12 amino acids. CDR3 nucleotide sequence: TGCGCCAGCAGACAGGACCCTAAGGAAGCTTTCTTT. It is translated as CASRQDPKEAFF.

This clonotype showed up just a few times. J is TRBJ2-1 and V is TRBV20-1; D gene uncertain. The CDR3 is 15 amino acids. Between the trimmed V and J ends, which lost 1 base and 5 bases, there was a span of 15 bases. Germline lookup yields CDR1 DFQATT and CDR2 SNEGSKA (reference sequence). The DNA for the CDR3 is TGCAGTGCTAGAGGATGGTCTGGCGGAGACAATGAGCAGTTCTTC. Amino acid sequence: CSARGWSGGDNEQFF.

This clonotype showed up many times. CDR3 amino acids: CASEGGNEAFF. As DNA, the CDR3 is TGTGCCAGCGAGGGGGGGAATGAAGCTTTCTTT. The gene calls are TRBV6-6 and TRBJ1-1; D may be TRBD1 (6 bases). The germline V gene encodes CDR1 MNHNY and CDR2 SVGAGI (reference sequence). This CDR3 region has 11 residues. V was shortened by 8 bases and J by 7 bases, with 11 bases between the two germline ends.

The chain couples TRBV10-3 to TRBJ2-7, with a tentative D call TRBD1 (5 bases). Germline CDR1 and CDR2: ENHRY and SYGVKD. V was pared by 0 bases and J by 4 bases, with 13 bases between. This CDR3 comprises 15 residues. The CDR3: CAISESTVEKYEQYF. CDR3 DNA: TGTGCCATCAGTGAGTCGACAGTTGAAAAGTACGAGCAGTACTTC.